A selection of T cell receptor beta chains follows, all from one sample in a study of cytomegalovirus exposure and HLA in healthy donors. TCRdb's copy holds only in-frame clones and misses some; the assay was immunoSEQ multiplex PCR. The table lists more than 95,000 clones, around 79% of them singletons. What was sequenced was PBMCs. These receptors came from a woman aged 70-85 years in good health and CMV-seropositive. CDR3s include the opening cysteine and the closing phenylalanine or tryptophan. Each record gives: D gene, CDR3 length, clone size, J gene, V gene, CDR3 DNA, CDR3 protein. The D gene is left open where the match is weak. Clone size is stated in some rows and not others, as once, few, many or a class when expanded.

d_gene: TRBD1; len: 17; abundance: few; j_gene: TRBJ1-2; v_gene: TRBV7-9; CDR3nt: TGTGCCAGCAGCTTAGCGCTGAGGACAGGGATGGCCTATGGCTACACCTTC; CDR3aa: CASSLALRTGMAYGYTF
d_gene: .; len: 15; abundance: once; j_gene: TRBJ2-7; v_gene: TRBV19; CDR3nt: TGTGCCAGTAGTCCCCTGACCCAGGGTCTGGACGAGCAGTACTTC; CDR3aa: CASSPLTQGLDEQYF
d_gene: TRBD2; len: 16; abundance: .; j_gene: TRBJ2-1; v_gene: TRBV4-2; CDR3nt: TGTGCCAGCAGCCAAAGGACTAGCGGGAGTTACAATGAGCAGTTCTTC; CDR3aa: CASSQRTSGSYNEQFF
d_gene: .; len: 15; abundance: .; j_gene: TRBJ1-5; v_gene: TRBV7-3; CDR3nt: TGTGCCAGCAGCTTAGAGACAGCCAACAATCAGCCCCAGCATTTT; CDR3aa: CASSLETANNQPQHF
d_gene: TRBD2; len: 18; abundance: .; j_gene: TRBJ2-5; v_gene: TRBV18; CDR3nt: TGTGCCAGCTCACCACGTGCTAGCGGGGGGGCAGCCCAAGAGACCCAGTACTTC; CDR3aa: CASSPRASGGAAQETQYF
d_gene: TRBD2; len: 14; abundance: once; j_gene: TRBJ2-5; v_gene: TRBV9; CDR3nt: TGTGCCAGCAGCGTCACTAGCGGGGGAGAGACCCAGTACTTC; CDR3aa: CASSVTSGGETQYF
d_gene: TRBD2; len: 17; abundance: .; j_gene: TRBJ2-3; v_gene: TRBV4-1; CDR3nt: TGCGCCAGCAGCCAAACGCGACTAGCGGGGGGGCCAGATACGCAGTATTTT; CDR3aa: CASSQTRLAGGPDTQYF
d_gene: .; len: 14; abundance: once; j_gene: TRBJ1-1; v_gene: TRBV5-5; CDR3nt: TGTGCCAGCAGCTTGAGCAGGCAGAACACTGAAGCTTTCTTT; CDR3aa: CASSLSRQNTEAFF
d_gene: TRBD2; len: 19; abundance: .; j_gene: TRBJ2-3; v_gene: TRBV10-3; CDR3nt: TGTGCCATCAGTCGGATCGGGACTAGCGGGAGGGGGGGCACAGATACGCAGTATTTT; CDR3aa: CAISRIGTSGRGGTDTQYF
d_gene: TRBD2; len: 15; abundance: few; j_gene: TRBJ2-7; v_gene: TRBV4-3; CDR3nt: TGCGCCAGCAGCCAAGATTGGGGCGGGGGGAACGAGCAGTACTTC; CDR3aa: CASSQDWGGGNEQYF
d_gene: TRBD2; len: 14; abundance: .; j_gene: TRBJ2-1; v_gene: TRBV6-5; CDR3nt: TGTGCCAGCAGGAGCGGGAGTTCCTACAATGAGCAGTTCTTC; CDR3aa: CASRSGSSYNEQFF
d_gene: .; len: 16; abundance: once; j_gene: TRBJ1-1; v_gene: TRBV18; CDR3nt: TGTGCCAGCTCACCACAGCGTGCCGCCCCTAACACTGAAGCTTTCTTT; CDR3aa: CASSPQRAAPNTEAFF
d_gene: .; len: 14; abundance: .; j_gene: TRBJ2-1; v_gene: TRBV10-3; CDR3nt: TGTGCCATCAGTAACCCGACAAGATACAATGAGCAGTTCTTC; CDR3aa: CAISNPTRYNEQFF
d_gene: .; len: 15; abundance: .; j_gene: TRBJ1-4; v_gene: TRBV28; CDR3nt: TGTGCCAGCAGTTCGGGGAACCTCGCCGGCGAAAAACTGTTTTTT; CDR3aa: CASSSGNLAGEKLFF
d_gene: .; len: 15; abundance: .; j_gene: TRBJ1-5; v_gene: TRBV28; CDR3nt: TGTGCCAGCAGTCCCCCGACAGGCTGGAATCAGCCCCAGCATTTT; CDR3aa: CASSPPTGWNQPQHF
d_gene: TRBD1; len: 17; abundance: .; j_gene: TRBJ1-1; v_gene: TRBV7-9; CDR3nt: TGTGCCAGCAGCTTAGGGGACAGGGGGATGAAGGGGACTGAAGCTTTCTTT; CDR3aa: CASSLGDRGMKGTEAFF
d_gene: .; len: 15; abundance: .; j_gene: TRBJ1-1; v_gene: TRBV21-1; CDR3nt: TGTGCCAGCCCCGGGATTTCGGGGGGGAACACTGAAGCTTTCTTT; CDR3aa: CASPGISGGNTEAFF
d_gene: .; len: 14; abundance: .; j_gene: TRBJ2-2; v_gene: TRBV27; CDR3nt: TGTGCCAGCAGTTTATCGGCCCGGGGCGGGGAGCTGTTTTTT; CDR3aa: CASSLSARGGELFF
d_gene: .; len: 16; abundance: .; j_gene: TRBJ2-3; v_gene: TRBV4-3; CDR3nt: TGCGCCAGCAGCCAGAACAAGGGACTTATCGCAGATACGCAGTATTTT; CDR3aa: CASSQNKGLIADTQYF
d_gene: .; len: 14; abundance: .; j_gene: TRBJ1-4; v_gene: TRBV6-5; CDR3nt: TGTGCCAGCAGCCCGGGGGGAACTAATGAAAAACTGTTTTTT; CDR3aa: CASSPGGTNEKLFF
d_gene: .; len: 12; abundance: few; j_gene: TRBJ2-1; v_gene: TRBV28; CDR3nt: TGTGCCAGCAGTTTCAGTTACGGGGAGCAGTTCTTC; CDR3aa: CASSFSYGEQFF